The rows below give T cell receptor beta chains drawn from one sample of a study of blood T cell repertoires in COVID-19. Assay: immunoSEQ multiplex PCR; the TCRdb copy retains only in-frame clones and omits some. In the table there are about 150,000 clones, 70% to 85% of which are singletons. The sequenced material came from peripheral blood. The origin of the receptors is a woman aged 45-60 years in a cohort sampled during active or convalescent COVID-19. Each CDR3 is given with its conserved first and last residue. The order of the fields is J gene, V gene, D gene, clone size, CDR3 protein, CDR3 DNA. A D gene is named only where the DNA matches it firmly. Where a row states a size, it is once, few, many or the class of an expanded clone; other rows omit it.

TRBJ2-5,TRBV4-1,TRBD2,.,CASSLLLAGGQETQYF,TGCGCCAGCAGCCTCCTACTAGCGGGGGGGCAAGAGACCCAGTACTTC
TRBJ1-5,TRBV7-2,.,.,CASSLRRQPQHF,TGTGCCAGCAGCTTACGGAGGCAGCCCCAGCATTTT
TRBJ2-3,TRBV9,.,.,CASSLGGPTDTQYF,TGTGCCAGCAGCCTCGGGGGGCCCACAGATACGCAGTATTTT
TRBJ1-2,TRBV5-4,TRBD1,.,CASSRGGGTESYGYTF,TGTGCCAGCAGCCGCGGGGGGGGGACAGAGAGCTATGGCTACACCTTC
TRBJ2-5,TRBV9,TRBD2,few,CASSKISGTSDQETQYF,TGTGCCAGCAGCAAAATTTCCGGGACTAGCGACCAAGAGACCCAGTACTTC
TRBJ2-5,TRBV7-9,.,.,CASSSTWSQYF,TGTGCCAGCAGCTCCACATGGTCCCAGTACTTC
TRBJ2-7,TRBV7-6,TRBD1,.,CASSSTRTGGAEKPYEQYF,TGTGCCAGCAGCTCAACCCGGACAGGGGGCGCAGAAAAGCCTTACGAGCAGTACTTC
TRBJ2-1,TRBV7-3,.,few,CASSLTLGHEQFF,TGTGCCAGCAGCTTAACCTTGGGCCATGAGCAGTTCTTC
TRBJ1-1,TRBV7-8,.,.,CASSLAQGYTEAFF,TGTGCCAGCAGCTTAGCACAGGGTTACACTGAAGCTTTCTTT
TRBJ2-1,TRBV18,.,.,CASSLVQGRLNEQFF,TGTGCCAGCTCACTTGTACAGGGGAGGTTAAATGAGCAGTTCTTC
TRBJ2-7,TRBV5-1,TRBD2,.,CASSSGGSSYEQYF,TGCGCCAGCAGCTCGGGGGGGAGCTCCTACGAGCAGTACTTC
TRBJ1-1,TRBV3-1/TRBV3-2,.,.,CASSQDGRRRANTEAFF,TGTGCCAGCAGCCAAGACGGGAGGCGGAGAGCTAACACTGAAGCTTTCTTT
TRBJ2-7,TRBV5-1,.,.,CASSLENNSYEQYF,TGCGCCAGCAGCTTGGAAAATAACAGTTACGAGCAGTACTTC
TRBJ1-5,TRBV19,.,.,CASSIRQLRTIRERQPQHF,TGTGCCAGTAGTATACGTCAGCTCCGGACCATCCGAGAGCGGCAGCCCCAGCATTTT
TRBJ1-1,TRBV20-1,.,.,CSARQNTEAFF,TGCAGTGCTAGACAGAACACTGAAGCTTTCTTT
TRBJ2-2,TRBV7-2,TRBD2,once,CASSFGGGASTGELFF,TGTGCCAGCAGCTTCGGCGGGGGGGCCTCCACCGGGGAGCTGTTTTTT
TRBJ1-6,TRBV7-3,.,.,CASSGGNSPLHF,TGTGCCAGCAGCGGCGGGAATTCACCCCTCCACTTT
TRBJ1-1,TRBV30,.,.,CAWSVGNQGTEAFF,TGTGCCTGGAGTGTAGGCAACCAGGGGACTGAAGCTTTCTTT
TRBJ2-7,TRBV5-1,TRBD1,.,CASSLAGQVANEQYF,TGCGCCAGCAGCTTGGCTGGACAGGTCGCTAACGAGCAGTACTTC
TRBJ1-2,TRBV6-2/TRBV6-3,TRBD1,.,CASSIKRRDRGSANYGYTF,TGTGCCAGCAGCATAAAACGCCGGGACAGGGGGTCAGCTAACTATGGCTACACCTTC
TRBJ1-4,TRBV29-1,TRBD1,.,CSVGDRGNEKLFF,TGCAGCGTTGGGGACAGGGGTAATGAAAAACTGTTTTTT
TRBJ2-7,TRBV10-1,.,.,CASSESGVSYEQYF,TGCGCCAGCAGTGAGTCGGGAGTCTCCTACGAGCAGTACTTC
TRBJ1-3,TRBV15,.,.,CATSPVYPSGNTIYF,TGTGCCACCAGCCCCGTTTATCCCTCTGGAAACACCATATATTTT
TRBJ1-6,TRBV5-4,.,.,CASSPDINSPLHF,TGTGCCAGCAGCCCAGACATCAATTCACCCCTCCACTTT
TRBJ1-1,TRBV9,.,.,CASSVVRTSMNTEAFF,TGTGCCAGCAGCGTAGTGAGGACAAGCATGAACACTGAAGCTTTCTTT
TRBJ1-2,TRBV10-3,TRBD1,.,CAISEVIGTGYGYTF,TGTGCCATCAGTGAGGTAATTGGGACAGGATATGGCTACACCTTC
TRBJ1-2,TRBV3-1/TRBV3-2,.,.,CASSQAGVYGYTF,TGTGCCAGCAGCCAGGCAGGGGTCTATGGCTACACCTTC
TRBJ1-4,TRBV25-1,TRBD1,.,CASSESGRGQTNEKLFF,TGTGCCAGCAGTGAATCAGGCAGGGGGCAGACTAATGAAAAACTGTTTTTT
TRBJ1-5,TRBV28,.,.,CASSLAGQPQHF,TGTGCCAGCAGTTTAGCGGGACAGCCCCAGCATTTT
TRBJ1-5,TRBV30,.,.,CACKGRNQPQHF,TGTGCCTGTAAGGGGCGCAATCAGCCCCAGCATTTT
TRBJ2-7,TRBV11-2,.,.,CASSLAYEQYF,TGTGCCAGCAGCTTAGCGTACGAGCAGTACTTC
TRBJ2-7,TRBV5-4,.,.,CASSLDRNSYEQYF,TGTGCCAGCAGCTTGGACAGGAACTCCTACGAGCAGTACTTC
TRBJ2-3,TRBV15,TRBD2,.,CATSRDAGGTDTQYF,TGTGCCACCAGCAGAGATGCGGGAGGCACAGATACGCAGTATTTT
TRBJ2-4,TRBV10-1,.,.,CASRGIQYF,TGCGCCAGCCGGGGCATTCAGTACTTC
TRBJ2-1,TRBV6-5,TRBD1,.,CASRGDRSAYNEQFF,TGTGCCAGCAGGGGGGACAGGTCCGCATACAATGAGCAGTTCTTC
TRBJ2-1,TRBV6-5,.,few,CAGQITGRNEQFF,TGTGCCGGTCAAATTACAGGGCGGAATGAGCAGTTCTTC
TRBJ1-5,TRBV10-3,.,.,CAISQELNSNQPQHF,TGTGCCATCAGTCAAGAGTTGAATAGCAATCAGCCCCAGCATTTT
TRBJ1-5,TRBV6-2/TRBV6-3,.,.,CASSPSGQPRYSNQPQHF,TGTGCCAGCAGCCCTTCAGGGCAGCCGAGGTATAGCAATCAGCCCCAGCATTTT
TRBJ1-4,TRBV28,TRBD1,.,CASASGGTNEKLFF,TGTGCCAGCGCCTCAGGGGGAACTAATGAAAAACTGTTTTTT
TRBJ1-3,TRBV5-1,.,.,CASSWGGRSPSGNTIYF,TGCGCCAGCAGTTGGGGGGGAAGGAGTCCCTCTGGAAACACCATATATTTT
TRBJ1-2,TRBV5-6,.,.,CASNRQESYGYTF,TGTGCCAGCAACAGGCAGGAATCCTATGGCTACACCTTC
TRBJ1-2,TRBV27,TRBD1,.,CASSRTSDRVANYGYTF,TGTGCCAGCAGTCGTACCTCAGACAGGGTAGCTAACTATGGCTACACCTTC
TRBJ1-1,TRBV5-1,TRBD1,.,CASSQKAPGQRLVGSRGRTEAFF,TGCGCCAGCAGCCAGAAAGCCCCGGGACAGAGGTTAGTGGGGTCTAGGGGGAGGACTGAAGCTTTCTTT
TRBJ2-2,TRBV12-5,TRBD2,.,CASGLPHRLAGATGELFF,TGTGCTAGTGGTTTGCCCCACCGACTAGCGGGGGCCACCGGGGAGCTGTTTTTT
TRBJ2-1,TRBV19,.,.,CASSHPQGGRRQFF,TGTGCCAGTAGTCACCCGCAGGGGGGTAGAAGGCAGTTCTTC
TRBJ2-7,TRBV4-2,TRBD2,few,CASSLGRETSYEQYF,TGTGCCAGCAGCCTGGGGAGGGAGACAAGCTACGAGCAGTACTTC
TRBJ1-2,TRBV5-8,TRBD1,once,CASSPRTGGYYGYTF,TGTGCCAGCAGCCCCCGGACAGGGGGCTACTATGGCTACACCTTC
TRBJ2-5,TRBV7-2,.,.,CASSLGTEFRETQYF,TGTGCCAGCAGCTTAGGGACAGAGTTCCGAGAGACCCAGTACTTC
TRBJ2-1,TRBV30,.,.,CGWRPPSRGAAYNEQFF,TGTGGCTGGAGACCCCCTTCTCGGGGGGCAGCCTACAATGAGCAGTTCTTC
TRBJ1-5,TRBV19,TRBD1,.,CASSIGYRDRGQPQHF,TGTGCCAGTAGTATAGGTTACCGGGACAGGGGTCAGCCCCAGCATTTT
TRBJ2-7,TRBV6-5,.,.,CASSYSAGVSYEQYF,TGTGCCAGCAGTTACTCGGCCGGGGTGTCCTACGAGCAGTACTTC
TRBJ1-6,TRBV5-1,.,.,CASSLVSLQRNSPLHF,TGCGCCAGCAGCTTGGTGTCACTCCAACGTAATTCACCCCTCCACTTT
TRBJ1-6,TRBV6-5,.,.,CASTVWTVNSPLHF,TGTGCCAGCACCGTTTGGACAGTTAATTCACCCCTCCACTTT
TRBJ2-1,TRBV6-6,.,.,CASSWEQGNEQFF,TGTGCCAGCAGCTGGGAACAGGGTAATGAGCAGTTCTTC
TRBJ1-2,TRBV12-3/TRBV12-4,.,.,CASSTAGAGGYTF,TGTGCCAGCTCGACCGCGGGCGCGGGGGGCTACACCTTC